Described below is a single T cell receptor beta chain sequence and its context. The V segment lost 4 bases and the J segment 6 bases; nucleotides outside the gene matches: 8. Germline V gene sequence: CDR1 SGHRS, CDR2 YFSETQ. The CDR3 spans 14 residues. Here immunoSEQ multiplex PCR was the method, and the copy in TCRdb shows in-frame clones only, minus some. The sample consists of 2.5 million or so clones, around nine tenths of them appearing once. This sample is drawn from a study of shared clonotypes between healthy human individuals. The chain recombines TRBV5-1 with TRBJ1-2, with 8 bases matching TRBD1. The TCR originated in a man aged 18 to 29 in good health. Sequencing used naive CD4+ T cells sorted from blood. Subset of the sample: CD45RA+ positively selected. CDR3 nucleotide sequence: TGCGCCAGCAGCCTACGGACAGGGAGGGATGGCTACACCTTC. It is translated as CASSLRTGRDGYTF.